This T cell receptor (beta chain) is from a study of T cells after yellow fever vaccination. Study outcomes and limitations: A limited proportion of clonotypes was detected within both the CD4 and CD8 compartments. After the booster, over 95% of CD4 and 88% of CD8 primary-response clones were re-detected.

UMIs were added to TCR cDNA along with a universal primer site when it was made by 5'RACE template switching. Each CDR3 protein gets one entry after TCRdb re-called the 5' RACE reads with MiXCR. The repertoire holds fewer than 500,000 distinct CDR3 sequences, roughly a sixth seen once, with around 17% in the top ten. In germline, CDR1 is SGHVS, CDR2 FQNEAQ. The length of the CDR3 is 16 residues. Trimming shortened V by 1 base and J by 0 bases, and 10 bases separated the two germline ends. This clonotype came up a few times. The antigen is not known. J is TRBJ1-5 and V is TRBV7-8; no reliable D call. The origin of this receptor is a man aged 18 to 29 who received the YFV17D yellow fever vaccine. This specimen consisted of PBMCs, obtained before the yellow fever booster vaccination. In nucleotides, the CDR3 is TGTGCCAGCAGCTTAGGGTTGGTCTATAGCAATCAGCCCCAGCATTTT. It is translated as CASSLGLVYSNQPQHF. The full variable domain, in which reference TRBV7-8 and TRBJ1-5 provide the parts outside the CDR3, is GAGVSQSPRYKVAKRGQDVALRCDPISGHVSLFWYQQALGQGPEFLTYFQNEAQLDKSGLPSDRFFAERPEGSVSTLKIQRTQQEDSAVYLCASSLGLVYSNQPQHFGDGTRLSIL.